Below, 32 T cell receptor beta chains from the same sample are listed, as sequenced in a study of blood T cell repertoires in COVID-19. The table came from immunoSEQ multiplex PCR; TCRdb's copy has only in-frame clones and leaves some out. The table has approximately 110,000 clones, around 64% seen once. The specimen sequenced was peripheral blood. The receptors were sampled from a human donor with acute or convalescent COVID-19. The donor label of this sample is uncertain.

A few counts support this clone. This rearrangement joins TRBV2 to TRBJ1-1, with a possible D match to TRBD1 (5 bases). Germline V gene sequence: CDR1 SNHLY, CDR2 FYNNEI. The CDR3 spans 13 residues. V was cut by 3 bases and J by 5 bases, with 10 bases left in between. CDR3 DNA: TGTGCCAGCAGTGACAGGGCGGTTACTGAAGCTTTCTTT. It yields the protein CASSDRAVTEAFF.

The chain joins TRBV21-1 to TRBJ1-2; the DNA was not used to check the table's D call, TRBD1. TRBV21-1 is a recognized pseudogene. The CDR3 covers 13 residues. DNA for the CDR3: TGTGCCAGCAGGGATTCGTGGGCGTTGGGCTACACCTTC. This encodes CASRDSWALGYTF.

The rearrangement joins TRBV6-5 to TRBJ1-1, with a tentative D call TRBD1 (5 bases). Deletions cut 7 bases from V and 1 base from J, with 13 bases between. Germline V gene lookup returns CDR1 MNHEY and CDR2 SVGAGI. The CDR3 sequence is 14 residues long. CDR3 nucleotide sequence: TGTGCCAGCATCGGGGGATTTAGGAACACTGAAGCTTTCTTT. Amino acid sequence: CASIGGFRNTEAFF.

The rearrangement joins TRBV29-1 to TRBJ2-5; D gene unclear. V was pared by 7 bases and J by 4 bases, with 16 bases between. This CDR3 is built from 13 residues. Germline V CDR1 and CDR2: SQVTM, ANQGSEA. The CDR3 region is CSARRAPGETQYF. The DNA for the CDR3 is TGCAGCGCCCGCCGCGCGCCCGGAGAGACCCAGTACTTC.

V and J are TRBV2 and TRBJ2-2; 10 bases align to TRBD2. With 6 bases clipped from V and 7 bases from J, the junction kept 5 bases outside the gene matches. This CDR3 region has 14 residues. Per the germline V gene, CDR1 is SNHLY and CDR2 is FYNNEI. DNA of the CDR3: TGTGCCAGCAGGGAGCGGGGGGGATTCGGGGAGCTGTTTTTT. It translates to CASRERGGFGELFF.

This clone showed up just once. The V and J genes are TRBV7-9 and TRBJ2-3; 9 nucleotides line up with TRBD2. The CDR3 sequence is 15 residues long. J lost 2 bases, V lost 6 bases, and 6 bases had no gene match. The V gene's germline CDR1 is SEHNR and CDR2 FQNEAQ (reference sequence). This CDR3 reads CASRRRTSDTDTQYF. For the CDR3, the DNA is TGTGCCAGCAGACGTCGGACTAGCGACACAGATACGCAGTATTTT.

The V call is TRBV7-9, the J call TRBJ1-3; D unclear. Trimming cost V 4 bases and J 0 bases, with 10 bases left between them. In germline, CDR1 is SEHNR, CDR2 FQNEAQ (reference sequence). The CDR3 sequence is 15 residues long. The CDR3 region is CASSSAIRSGNTIYF. The CDR3 DNA follows: TGTGCCAGCAGCTCTGCGATCCGCTCTGGAAACACCATATATTTT.

The chain uses TRBV6-5 and TRBJ1-1; 7 bases fit TRBD1. With V trimmed by 2 bases and J by 5 bases, 8 bases remained unmatched. Germline lookup yields CDR1 MNHEY and CDR2 SVGAGI. The CDR3 runs to 15 residues. CDR3 DNA: TGTGCCAGCAGTTACACCCTGGCAGGGGGAACTGAAGCTTTCTTT. It translates to CASSYTLAGGTEAFF.

The V gene is TRBV6-5, the J gene TRBJ1-5; D call uncertain. V lost 6 bases to trimming and J lost 5 bases, with 17 bases between them. The germline gives CDR1 MNHEY, CDR2 SVGAGI. The CDR3 runs to 15 residues. CDR3 residues: CASSRVFTGDQPQHF. The CDR3 DNA sequence: TGTGCCAGCAGCCGCGTTTTTACCGGAGATCAGCCCCAGCATTTT.

This sequence joins TRBV3-1 (or the pseudogene TRBV3-2) and TRBJ2-5; D is possibly TRBD1 (6 bases). The CDR3 consists of 15 residues. Germline V gives CDR1 LGHDT, CDR2 YNNKEL (reference sequence). The V and J ends lost 6 bases and 0 bases respectively, with 14 bases between them. CDR3 protein: CASRLHRTDQETQYF. CDR3 in DNA: TGTGCCAGCAGACTGCACAGGACAGACCAAGAGACCCAGTACTTC.

This clone ranks as medium-sized (0.01 to 0.1%). The rearrangement joins TRBV7-9 to TRBJ1-6; the D is unclear. V was trimmed by 2 bases and J by 7 bases, leaving 3 bases between them. Germline CDR1 and CDR2: SEHNR and FQNEAQ (reference sequence). This CDR3 comprises 12 residues. CDR3 nucleotide sequence: TGTGCCAGCAGCTTACTGAATTCACCCCTCCACTTT. Its protein is CASSLLNSPLHF. The whole variable domain, filled in from reference TRBV7-9 and TRBJ1-6, reads DTGVSQNPRHKITKRGQNVTFRCDPISEHNRLYWYRQTLGQGPEFLTYFQNEAQLEKSRLLSDRFSAERPKGSFSTLEIQRTEQGDSAMYLCASSLLNSPLHFGNGTRLTVT.

The J gene is TRBJ2-3, the V gene TRBV30, with 8 bases aligning to TRBD2. The CDR3 totals 13 residues. Germline V lookup: CDR1 GTSNPN, CDR2 SVGIG (reference sequence). The CDR3 reads CAAAIAGSDTQYF. The CDR3 DNA follows: TGTGCGGCAGCGATAGCGGGGTCAGATACGCAGTATTTT.

The chain couples TRBV20-1 to TRBJ1-5; D is unresolved. The CDR3 runs to 13 residues. V was trimmed by 3 bases and J by 3 bases, leaving 9 bases between them. The germline V gene encodes CDR1 DFQATT and CDR2 SNEGSKA (reference sequence). Here the CDR3 reads CSASVADNQPQHF. In DNA form, the CDR3 reads TGCAGTGCTAGTGTGGCAGACAATCAGCCCCAGCATTTT.

The CDR3 region is CASSPSPGYGYTF. For the CDR3, the DNA is TGTGCCAGCAGTCCCAGTCCGGGTTATGGCTACACCTTC. V and J are TRBV6-5 and TRBJ1-2, with D hard to call. V was trimmed by 5 bases and J by 5 bases, leaving 12 bases between them. This CDR3 is built from 13 residues. Germline assignment: CDR1 MNHEY and CDR2 SVGAGI.

The chain recombines TRBV5-8 with TRBJ1-3; 9 bases agree with TRBD1. There are 15 residues in the CDR3. The J segment lost 0 bases and the V segment lost 9 bases, leaving 7 bases of the junction unmatched. Germline V gene lookup returns CDR1 SGHTS and CDR2 YDEGEE. In nucleotides, the CDR3 is TGTGCCACTAAACAGGGGGCCCGCTCTGGAAACACCATATATTTT. Its translation is CATKQGARSGNTIYF.

The V gene is TRBV7-9, the J gene TRBJ2-1; D might be TRBD2 (5 bases). Trimming removed 5 bases at V and 0 bases at J, with 11 bases between. From germline, CDR1 is SEHNR and CDR2 FQNEAQ (reference sequence). The CDR3 has 15 amino acids. The CDR3 loop is CASSGGRSSYNEQFF. The CDR3 DNA reads as TGTGCCAGCAGCGGAGGACGGAGCTCCTACAATGAGCAGTTCTTC.

The rearrangement uses TRBV15 and TRBJ1-5, with TRBD1 matching 9 bases. CDR1 is LNHNV and CDR2 is YYDKDF in the germline V gene (reference sequence). The CDR3 has 16 residues. J gave up 0 bases and V 7 bases, and 7 bases lay outside the gene matches. CDR3 sequence: CATTPTGGYSNQPQHF. The CDR3 DNA sequence: TGTGCCACCACCCCGACAGGGGGGTATAGCAATCAGCCCCAGCATTTT. The full variable domain, with the rest looked up from reference TRBV15 and TRBJ1-5, is DAMVIQNPRYQVTQFGKPVTLSCSQTLNHNVMYWYQQKSSQAPKLLFHYYDKDFNNEADTPDNFQSRRPNTSFCFLDIRSPGLGDTAMYLCATTPTGGYSNQPQHFGDGTRLSIL.

V and J are TRBV30 and TRBJ2-7; TRBD1 agrees at 10 bases. Germline CDR1 and CDR2: GTSNPN and SVGIG (reference sequence). This CDR3 comprises 14 residues. V was clipped by 0 bases and J by 6 bases; unmatched bases: 5. The CDR3 bases are TGTGCCTGGAGTGTAGGGACAGGGGTGGGCGAGCAGTACTTC. Amino acids: CAWSVGTGVGEQYF. Together with reference TRBV30 and TRBJ2-7, the CDR3 gives the full variable domain: SQTIHQWPATLVQPVGSPLSLECTVEGTSNPNLYWYRQAAGRGLQLLFYSVGIGQISSEVPQNLSASRPQDRQFILSSKKLLLSDSGFYLCAWSVGTGVGEQYFGPGTRLTVT.

The V and J genes are TRBV7-9 and TRBJ1-1; D gene uncertain. The V end was cut by 5 bases, the J end by 5 bases, with 15 bases between. This CDR3 has 14 residues. CDR1 and CDR2 from the germline V gene are SEHNR and FQNEAQ (reference sequence). CDR3 amino acids: CASSLRKERTEAFF. The CDR3 bases are TGTGCCAGCAGCCTAAGGAAGGAGAGGACTGAAGCTTTCTTT.

The CDR3 spells CASSALDRGNYGYTF. CDR3 in DNA: TGTGCCAGCAGCGCCCTAGACAGGGGTAACTATGGCTACACCTTC. This chain links TRBV7-8 with TRBJ1-2; 8 nucleotides match TRBD1. The V gene's germline CDR1 is SGHVS and CDR2 FQNEAQ. The CDR3 runs 15 residues. The ends lost 5 bases at V and 1 base at J; junction bases unmatched: 6.

In DNA, the CDR3 is TGTGCCAGCAGCTTAAATGGGGGCGGAGGTGAAAAACTGTTTTTT. Its translation is CASSLNGGGGEKLFF. The chain recombines TRBV7-8 with TRBJ1-4, with D maybe TRBD1 (6 bases). Germline-derived CDR1 and CDR2 are SGHVS and FQNEAQ. This CDR3 region has 15 residues. V shed 2 bases and J shed 7 bases, with 14 bases lying between them.

The chain employs TRBV10-2 and TRBJ1-5, with D perhaps matching TRBD1 (5 bases). The CDR3 runs 13 residues. The V end lost 3 bases, the J end lost 2 bases, and 5 bases lay between the germline ends. Germline V lookup: CDR1 WSHSY, CDR2 SAAADI. As DNA, the CDR3 is TGCGCCAGCAGTGAACAGGGCAATCAGCCCCAGCATTTT. Its translation: CASSEQGNQPQHF.

The chain uses TRBV7-2 and TRBJ1-5, with a tentative D call TRBD1 (5 bases). V lost 1 base, J lost 5 bases, and 12 bases lay in between. Germline V lookup: CDR1 SGHTA, CDR2 FQGNSA. The CDR3 runs to 15 residues. CDR3 residues: CASSLGPGRDQPQHF. In nucleotides, the CDR3 is TGTGCCAGCAGCTTAGGGCCAGGGAGGGATCAGCCCCAGCATTTT.

This clone was observed a few times. The chain combines TRBV4-1 with TRBJ2-7, with unresolved D. V lost 1 base, J lost 1 base, and 8 bases lay in between. The CDR3 runs to 14 residues. Germline V gene lookup returns CDR1 MGHRA and CDR2 YSYEKL. The CDR3 loop is CASSQGLLSYEQYV. DNA of the CDR3: TGCGCCAGCAGCCAAGGGCTGCTGTCCTACGAGCAGTACGTC.

The chain is built from TRBV10-3 and TRBJ1-2; D uncertain. Per germline, CDR1 ENHRY and CDR2 SYGVKD. V was trimmed by 1 base and J by 1 base, leaving 4 bases between them. The length of the CDR3 is 13 residues. CDR3 sequence reads: CAISEYGNYGYTF. As DNA, the CDR3 is TGTGCCATCAGTGAGTACGGTAACTATGGCTACACCTTC.

The chain uses TRBV2 and TRBJ1-5; TRBD1 matches at 8 bases. The CDR3 is 16 amino acids. V dropped 5 bases and J dropped 2; count of bases not matched to a gene: 8. Germline V gene sequence: CDR1 SNHLY, CDR2 FYNNEI. The CDR3 loop reads CASSFQGAAGNQPQHF. The CDR3 DNA follows: TGTGCCAGCAGTTTTCAGGGGGCGGCCGGCAATCAGCCCCAGCATTTT.

The V call is TRBV5-4, the J call TRBJ2-7; D unresolved. Deletions cut 6 bases from V and 6 bases from J, with 34 bases between. Per germline, CDR1 SGHNT and CDR2 YYREEE (reference sequence). This CDR3 contains 19 residues. CDR3 nucleotide sequence: TGTGCCAGCAACCAAATAGCCTCGCCTCCCCTCCTACGAGTAACCGAGCAGTACTTC. Protein: CASNQIASPPLLRVTEQYF.

This clone appeared once. The J gene is TRBJ1-5, the V gene TRBV2; D not resolved. Looked up from germline, CDR1 is SNHLY and CDR2 is FYNNEI. The CDR3 covers 16 residues. V was pared by 5 bases and J by 0 bases, with 14 bases between. The DNA of the CDR3 is TGTGCCAGCAGTCCTCCTGAGTACAGTAGCAATCAGCCCCAGCATTTT. It is translated as CASSPPEYSSNQPQHF.

The rearrangement uses TRBV28 and TRBJ1-5; TRBD1 might be the D (6 bases). V was cut by 6 bases and J by 7 bases, with 16 bases left in between. The germline gives CDR1 MDHEN, CDR2 SYDVKM. CDR3 length equals 14 residues. The chain's CDR3 is CASRSQGSGQPQHF. In DNA, the CDR3 is TGTGCCAGCAGGTCCCAGGGGAGTGGCCAGCCCCAGCATTTT.

This clone was recorded many times. The chain carries TRBV7-6 and TRBJ1-4; possible D gene TRBD1, 6 bases. Germline CDR1 reads SGHVS; CDR2 reads FNYEAQ. The length of the CDR3 is 16 residues. The V and J ends lost 5 bases and 10 bases respectively, with 23 bases between them. This chain's CDR3 is CASSPLMGDKSRKLFF. The CDR3 DNA reads TGTGCCAGCAGCCCCCTTATGGGGGACAAAAGTCGAAAACTGTTTTTT.

The table lists this clone with a count of one. V and J are TRBV6-4 and TRBJ2-1, with 9 bases fitting TRBD1. Germline lookup yields CDR1 MRHNA and CDR2 SNTAGT. The CDR3 has 16 amino acids. V lost 7 bases and J lost 4; bases outside the gene matches: 11. The CDR3 here is CASISHRDRVYNEQFF. The CDR3 coding sequence is TGTGCCAGCATTTCACACCGGGACAGGGTATACAATGAGCAGTTCTTC.

The V and J genes are TRBV18 and TRBJ2-1, with a weak D call TRBD2 (7 bases). The germline V gene encodes CDR1 KGHSH and CDR2 LQKENI. V lost 6 bases to trimming and J lost 5 bases, with 14 bases between them. CDR3 size: 14 residues. CDR3 nucleotide sequence: TGTGCCAGCTCGAACAGCGGGGACAACAATGAGCAGTTCTTC. Translating it yields CASSNSGDNNEQFF. The full variable domain, in which reference TRBV18 and TRBJ2-1 provide the parts outside the CDR3, is NAGVMQNPRHLVRRRGQEARLRCSPMKGHSHVYWYRQLPEEGLKFMVYLQKENIIDESGMPKERFSAEFPKEGPSILRIQQVVRGDSAAYFCASSNSGDNNEQFFGPGTRLTVL.